This TCR beta chain was obtained from a study of radiotherapy plus CTLA-4 blockade in lung cancer. The data were produced by immunoSEQ multiplex PCR, yet TCRdb's version contains in-frame clones alone and is incomplete. The data show some 74,000 clones, 78% seen once. Trimming took 5 bases from V and 2 from J, leaving 11 bases between them. Looked up from germline, CDR1 is LNHDA and CDR2 is SQIVND (reference sequence). This CDR3 region has 14 residues. The receptor comes from a human donor with non-small cell lung cancer who had a complete response to radiotherapy plus ipilimumab. The chain carries TRBV19 and TRBJ2-3; no definite D call. The sequencing used peripheral blood, collected from a patient treated with radiotherapy plus ipilimumab. The CDR3 loop reads CASSPNWDTDTQYF. The CDR3 DNA reads TGTGCCAGTAGTCCAAATTGGGACACAGATACGCAGTATTTT.